This TCR beta chain came from a study of vaccination effects on CD4 cells after COVID-19. Here immunoSEQ multiplex PCR was the method, and the copy in TCRdb shows in-frame clones only, minus some. The data hold roughly 61,000 clones, with more than 80% observed a single time. Turning to this clone: What it binds is not known.

Peptide-pool stimulation followed by sequencing identified expanded antigen-specific CD4+ clonotypes in the ViraFEST assay. The culture ran for 9 to 11 days, and then CD4+ T cells were isolated. According to the study, vaccine recipients showed no prior SARS-CoV-2 infection and negative nucleocapsid antibodies. IL-2 at 9 to 10 IU/ml and peptides at around 10 ug/ml were added to cultured PBMC, a few million per well. Half the medium was swapped for IL-2 medium on days 3 and 7. The V gene's germline CDR1 is MDHEN and CDR2 SYDVKM. CDR3 size: 17 residues. V was pared by 5 bases and J by 0 bases, with 9 bases of the junction left unmatched.

The material sequenced was CD4+ T cells from PBMCs cultured with HCoV-229E spike peptides, taken before COVID-19 vaccination. The V call is TRBV28, the J call TRBJ1-2, with TRBD1 matching over 10 bases. The source is a human donor who received a COVID-19 vaccine. The CDR3 reads CASSTPGQGETNYGYTF. The CDR3 DNA follows: TGTGCCAGCAGTACCCCAGGACAGGGGGAAACTAACTATGGCTACACCTTC.